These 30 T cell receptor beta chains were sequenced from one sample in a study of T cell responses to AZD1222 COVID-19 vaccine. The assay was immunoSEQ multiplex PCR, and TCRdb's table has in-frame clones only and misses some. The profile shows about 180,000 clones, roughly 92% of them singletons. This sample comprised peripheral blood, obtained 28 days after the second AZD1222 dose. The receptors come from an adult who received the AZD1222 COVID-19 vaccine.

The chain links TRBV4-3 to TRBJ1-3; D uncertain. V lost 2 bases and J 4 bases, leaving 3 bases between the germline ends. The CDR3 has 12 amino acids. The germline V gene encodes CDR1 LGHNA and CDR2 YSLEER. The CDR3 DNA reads TGCGCCAGCAGCCAATCCGGAAACACCATATATTTT. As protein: CASSQSGNTIYF.

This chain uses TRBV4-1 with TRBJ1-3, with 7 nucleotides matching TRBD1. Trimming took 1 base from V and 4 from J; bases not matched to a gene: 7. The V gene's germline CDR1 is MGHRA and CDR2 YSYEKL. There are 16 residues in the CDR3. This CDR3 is CASSQVRGTAGNTIYF. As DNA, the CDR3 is TGCGCCAGCAGCCAAGTAAGGGGGACAGCCGGAAACACCATATATTTT.

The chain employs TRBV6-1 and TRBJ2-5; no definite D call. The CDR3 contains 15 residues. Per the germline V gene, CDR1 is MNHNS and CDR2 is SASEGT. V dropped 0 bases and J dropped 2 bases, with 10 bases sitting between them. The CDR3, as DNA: TGTGCCAGCAGTGAAGCTGCGGCGTGGCAAGAGACCCAGTACTTC. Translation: CASSEAAAWQETQYF.

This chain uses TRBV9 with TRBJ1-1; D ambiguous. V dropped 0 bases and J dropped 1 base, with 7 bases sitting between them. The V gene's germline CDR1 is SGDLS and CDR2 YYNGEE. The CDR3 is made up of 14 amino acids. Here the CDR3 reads CASSVAPENTEAFF. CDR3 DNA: TGTGCCAGCAGCGTAGCTCCCGAGAACACTGAAGCTTTCTTT.

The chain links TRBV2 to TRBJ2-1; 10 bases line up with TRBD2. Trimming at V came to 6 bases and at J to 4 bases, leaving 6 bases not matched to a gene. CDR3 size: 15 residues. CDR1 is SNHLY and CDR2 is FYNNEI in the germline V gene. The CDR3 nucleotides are TGTGCCAGCAGGGGGCTAGCGGGGGCATACAATGAGCAGTTCTTC. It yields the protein CASRGLAGAYNEQFF.

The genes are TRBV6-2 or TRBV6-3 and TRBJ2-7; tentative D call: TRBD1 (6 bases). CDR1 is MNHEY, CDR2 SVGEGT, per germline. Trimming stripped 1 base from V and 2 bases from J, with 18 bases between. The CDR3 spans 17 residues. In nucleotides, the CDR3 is TGTGCCAGCAGTTACTTAATAAAGCCGGGACACACCTACGAGCAGTACTTC. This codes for CASSYLIKPGHTYEQYF.

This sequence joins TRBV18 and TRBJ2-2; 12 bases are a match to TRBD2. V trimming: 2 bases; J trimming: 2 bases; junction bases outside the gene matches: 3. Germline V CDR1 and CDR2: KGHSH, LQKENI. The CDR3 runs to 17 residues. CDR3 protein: CASSPRLAGANTGELFF. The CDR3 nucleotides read TGTGCCAGCTCACCAAGACTAGCGGGAGCTAACACCGGGGAGCTGTTTTTT.

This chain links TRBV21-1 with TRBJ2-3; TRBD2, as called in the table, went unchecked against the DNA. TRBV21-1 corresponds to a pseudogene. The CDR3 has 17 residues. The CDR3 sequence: CASSKGLLAGVTDTQYF. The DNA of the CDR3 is TGTGCCAGCAGCAAAGGTCTACTAGCGGGAGTAACAGATACGCAGTATTTT.

CDR3 sequence reads: CASSEGFGYGYTF. The CDR3 DNA sequence: TGTGCCAGCAGTGAAGGATTCGGTTATGGCTACACCTTC. V is TRBV2 and J is TRBJ1-2; D gene ambiguous. V dropped 1 base and J dropped 5 bases, with 8 bases sitting between them. The CDR3 is made up of 13 amino acids. Germline V lookup: CDR1 SNHLY, CDR2 FYNNEI.

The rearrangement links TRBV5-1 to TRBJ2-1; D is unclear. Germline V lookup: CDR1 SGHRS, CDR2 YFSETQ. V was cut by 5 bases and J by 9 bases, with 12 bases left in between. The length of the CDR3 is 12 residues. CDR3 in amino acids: CASRTPMGEQFF. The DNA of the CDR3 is TGCGCCAGCAGGACCCCTATGGGTGAGCAGTTCTTC.

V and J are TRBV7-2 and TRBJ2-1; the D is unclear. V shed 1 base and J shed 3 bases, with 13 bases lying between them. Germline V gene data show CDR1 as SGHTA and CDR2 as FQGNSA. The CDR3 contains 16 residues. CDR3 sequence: CASSLVLGPSYNEQFF. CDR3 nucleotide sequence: TGTGCCAGCAGCTTAGTGTTAGGGCCCAGCTACAATGAGCAGTTCTTC.

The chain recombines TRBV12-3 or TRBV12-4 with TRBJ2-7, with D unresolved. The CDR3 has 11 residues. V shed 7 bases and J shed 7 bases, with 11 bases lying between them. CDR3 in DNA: TGTGCCAGCACCTCGTCGGTTGAGCAGTACTTC. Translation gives CASTSSVEQYF.

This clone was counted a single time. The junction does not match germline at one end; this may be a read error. In nucleotides, the CDR3 is TGTGCCATCGGTGGGACAGGGGGCAACCAGCCCCAGCATTTT. It is translated as CAIGGTGGNQPQHF. The chain joins TRBV10-3 to TRBJ1-5, with TRBD1 matching 12 bases. The CDR3 consists of 14 residues. CDR1 and CDR2 (germline): ENHRY, SYGVKD.

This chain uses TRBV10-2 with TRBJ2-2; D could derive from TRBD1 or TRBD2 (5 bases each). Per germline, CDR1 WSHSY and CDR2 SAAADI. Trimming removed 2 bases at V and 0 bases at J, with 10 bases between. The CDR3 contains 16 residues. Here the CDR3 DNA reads TGCGCCAGCAGTGAGCCGGGGACCGCGAACACCGGGGAGCTGTTTTTT. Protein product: CASSEPGTANTGELFF.

The CDR3 loop is CASSQQGYTEAFF. The CDR3 DNA reads as TGTGCCAGCAGCCAACAGGGGTACACTGAAGCTTTCTTT. The V and J genes are TRBV14 and TRBJ1-1; TRBD1 is a possible D gene (6 bases). V dropped 2 bases and J dropped 3 bases, with 7 bases sitting between them. Germline V lookup: CDR1 SGHDN, CDR2 FVKESK. The CDR3 has 13 residues.

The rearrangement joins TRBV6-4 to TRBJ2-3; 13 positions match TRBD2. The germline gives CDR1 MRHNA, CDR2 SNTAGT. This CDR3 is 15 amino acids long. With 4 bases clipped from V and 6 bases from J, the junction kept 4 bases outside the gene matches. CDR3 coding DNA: TGTGCCAGCAGTGGGACTAGCGGGGGACCGGATACGCAGTATTTT. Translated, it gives CASSGTSGGPDTQYF.

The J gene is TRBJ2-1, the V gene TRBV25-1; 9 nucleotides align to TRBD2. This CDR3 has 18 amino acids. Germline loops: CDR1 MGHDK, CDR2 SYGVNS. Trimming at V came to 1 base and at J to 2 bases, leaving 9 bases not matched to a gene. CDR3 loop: CASSEFYGAGGTYNEQFF. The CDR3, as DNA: TGTGCCAGCAGTGAATTCTATGGGGCGGGAGGGACCTACAATGAGCAGTTCTTC. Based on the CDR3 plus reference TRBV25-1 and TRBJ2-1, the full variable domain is EADIYQTPRYLVIGTGKKITLECSQTMGHDKMYWYQQDPGMELHLIHYSYGVNSTEKGDLSSESTVSRIRTEHFPLTLESARPSHTSQYLCASSEFYGAGGTYNEQFFGPGTRLTVL.

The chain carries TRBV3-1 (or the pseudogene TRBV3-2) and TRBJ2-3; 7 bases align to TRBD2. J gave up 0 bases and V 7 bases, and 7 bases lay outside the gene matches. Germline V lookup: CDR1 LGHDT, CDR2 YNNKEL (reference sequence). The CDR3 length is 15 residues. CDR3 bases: TGTGCCAGCACTAGTATCGGGGGGAGCACAGATACGCAGTATTTT. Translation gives CASTSIGGSTDTQYF.

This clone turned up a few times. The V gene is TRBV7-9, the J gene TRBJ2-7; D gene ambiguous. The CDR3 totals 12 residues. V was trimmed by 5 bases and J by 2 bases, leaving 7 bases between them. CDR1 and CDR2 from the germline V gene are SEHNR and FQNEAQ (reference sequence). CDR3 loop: CASSVSTYEQYF. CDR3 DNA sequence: TGTGCCAGCAGCGTTAGTACCTACGAGCAGTACTTC.

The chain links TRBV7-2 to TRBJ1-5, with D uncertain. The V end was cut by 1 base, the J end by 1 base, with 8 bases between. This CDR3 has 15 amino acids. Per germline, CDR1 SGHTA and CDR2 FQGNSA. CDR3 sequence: CASSLEGLSNQPQHF. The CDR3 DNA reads TGTGCCAGCAGCTTAGAAGGGCTGAGCAATCAGCCCCAGCATTTT.

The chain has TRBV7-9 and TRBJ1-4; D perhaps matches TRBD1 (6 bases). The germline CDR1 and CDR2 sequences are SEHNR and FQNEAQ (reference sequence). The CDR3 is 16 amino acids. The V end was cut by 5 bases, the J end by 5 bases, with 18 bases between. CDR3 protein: CASSPSSGDRNEKLFF. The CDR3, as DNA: TGTGCCAGCAGCCCATCCTCAGGGGATAGAAATGAAAAACTGTTTTTT.

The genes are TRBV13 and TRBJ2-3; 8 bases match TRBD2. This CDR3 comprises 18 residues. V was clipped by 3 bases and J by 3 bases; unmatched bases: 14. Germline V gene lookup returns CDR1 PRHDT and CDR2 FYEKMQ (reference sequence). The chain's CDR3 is CASSLGGLLSGGTDTQYF. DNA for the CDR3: TGTGCCAGCAGCTTGGGTGGGTTGCTGAGCGGGGGAACAGATACGCAGTATTTT. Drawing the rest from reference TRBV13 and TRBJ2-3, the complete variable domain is AAGVIQSPRHLIKEKRETATLKCYPIPRHDTVYWYQQGPGQDPQFLISFYEKMQSDKGSIPDRFSAQQFSDYHSELNMSSLELGDSALYFCASSLGGLLSGGTDTQYFGPGTRLTVL.

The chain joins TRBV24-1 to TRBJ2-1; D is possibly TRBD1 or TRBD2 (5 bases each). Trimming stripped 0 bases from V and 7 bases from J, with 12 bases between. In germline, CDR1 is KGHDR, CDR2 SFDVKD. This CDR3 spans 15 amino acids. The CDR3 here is CATSDLQGPQNEQFF. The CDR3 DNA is TGTGCCACCAGTGATTTGCAGGGACCACAAAATGAGCAGTTCTTC.

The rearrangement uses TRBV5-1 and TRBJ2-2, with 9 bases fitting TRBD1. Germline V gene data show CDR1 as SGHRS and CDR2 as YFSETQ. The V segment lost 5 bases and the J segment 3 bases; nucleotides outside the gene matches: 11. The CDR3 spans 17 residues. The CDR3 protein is CASRVNPQGADTGELFF. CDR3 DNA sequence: TGCGCCAGCAGGGTGAACCCACAGGGGGCGGACACCGGGGAGCTGTTTTTT.

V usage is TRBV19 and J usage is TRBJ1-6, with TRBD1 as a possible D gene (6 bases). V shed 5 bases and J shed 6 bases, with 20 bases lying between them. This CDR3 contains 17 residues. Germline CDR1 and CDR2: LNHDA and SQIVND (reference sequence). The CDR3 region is CASSFFLTQGTNSPLHF. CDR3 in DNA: TGTGCCAGTAGTTTTTTCTTAACACAGGGAACTAATTCACCCCTCCACTTT.

The CDR3 bases are TGTGCCAGCAGTGTACCAGGGGAGTATGGCTACACCTTC. It is translated as CASSVPGEYGYTF. The chain recombines TRBV25-1 with TRBJ1-2, with a possible D match to TRBD1 (6 bases). The CDR3 has 13 amino acids. Germline-derived CDR1 and CDR2 are MGHDK and SYGVNS. V was clipped by 4 bases and J by 5 bases, with 11 bases between them.

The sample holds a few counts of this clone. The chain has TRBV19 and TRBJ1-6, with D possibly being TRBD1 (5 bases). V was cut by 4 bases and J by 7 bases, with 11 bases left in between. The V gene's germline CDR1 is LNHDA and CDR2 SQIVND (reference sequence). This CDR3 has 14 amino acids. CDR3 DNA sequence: TGTGCCAGTAGTACGACAGCAAAGAATTCACCCCTCCACTTT. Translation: CASSTTAKNSPLHF. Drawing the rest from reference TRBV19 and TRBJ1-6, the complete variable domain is DGGITQSPKYLFRKEGQNVTLSCEQNLNHDAMYWYRQDPGQGLRLIYYSQIVNDFQKGDIAEGYSVSREKKESFPLTVTSAQKNPTAFYLCASSTTAKNSPLHFGNGTRLTVT.

The CDR3 region is CASSFNSGNTIYF. The CDR3 region has the DNA TGTGCCAGCAGTTTTAACAGCGGAAACACCATATATTTT. The rearrangement uses TRBV12-3 or TRBV12-4 and TRBJ1-3; D is undetermined. The CDR3 is 13 amino acids. V lost 3 bases and J lost 4, with 7 bases in between.

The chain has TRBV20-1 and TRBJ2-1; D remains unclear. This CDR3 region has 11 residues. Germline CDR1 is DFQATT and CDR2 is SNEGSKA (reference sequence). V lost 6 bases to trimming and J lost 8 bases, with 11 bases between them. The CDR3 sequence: CSARGRYEQFF. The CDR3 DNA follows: TGCAGTGCCCGAGGTAGATATGAGCAGTTCTTC.

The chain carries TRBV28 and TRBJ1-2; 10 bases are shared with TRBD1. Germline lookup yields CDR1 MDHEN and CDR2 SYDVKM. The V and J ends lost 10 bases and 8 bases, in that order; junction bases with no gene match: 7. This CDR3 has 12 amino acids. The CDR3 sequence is CAISTGGVGYTF. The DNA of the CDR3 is TGTGCCATCTCGACAGGGGGCGTGGGCTACACCTTC.